The T cell receptor beta chain under discussion was sequenced for a study of blood T cell repertoires in COVID-19 (TCRdb year 2020). Concerning the study at large: For ImmuneRACE Cohort 3, a participant was defined as recovered based on two consecutive negative NP/OP PCR tests, clearance by a healthcare professional, or resolution of symptoms. The dataset comprised deeply sampled blood TCRbeta repertoires from subjects exposed to, actively infected with, or recovered from COVID-19. Nearly every sample came with metadata listing a de-identified subject ID, COVID-19 status, age in years and sex. The collaborator samples originated in the United States, Italy and Spain and spanned the acute and convalescent phases of COVID-19. A freely available public database, intended as a resource for researchers studying the immune response to SARS-CoV-2, is where the repertoires were released. Where HLA class I and class II types were available, the types were taken from metadata supplied by the sample provider, not from assay-based typing. The prospective study material was composed of cDNA or gDNA derived from T cells, B-cell-depleted T cells, or PBMCs. The samples were drawn from two sources: the first 160 participants of the ongoing ImmuneRACE study, and over 1,000 subjects contributed by 6 global collaborators.

Study-wide conclusions, independent of this receptor: Clinical and demographic metadata were provided uncurated, with the amount varying by source and participant.

Note on this clone: The antigen it recognizes is unknown. No clone much larger than this one lies a single base away; base qualities are absent.

TCRbeta CDR3 regions were amplified from genomic DNA by means of the immunoSEQ Assay, a bias-controlled multiplex PCR. Concerning the study's data processing: Within the assay, amplification of reference gene primers was used to estimate how many nucleated cells each sample contained. Sequence reads were collapsed and filtered to measure the absolute abundance of every unique TCRbeta CDR3 rearrangement. For each sample, productive Simpson clonality was calculated by taking the square root of Simpson's diversity index across productive rearrangements. TCRdb's version of the immuneACCESS table is confined to in-frame rearrangements and falls short of the full clone set. An unresolved V gene accounts for under half of the shortfall where checked; the remainder is of unknown origin. From that table come the V and J calls and clone size; the DNA was used to work out D and trimming. In all, the sample holds some 330,000 clones, and around 87% of those were seen once. The ten top clones hold 1.5% to 2.5% of the sample.

Germline trimming: 3 bases from V, 7 bases from J; junction bases outside gene matches: 9. As encoded in the germline V gene, CDR1 is SGHTA while CDR2 is FQGNSA. Reading from cysteine to phenylalanine, the CDR3 counts 16 amino acids. The only DNA kept is the CDR3, 48 bases in frame from the first base. In the prospective study, participants were about 18 to 89 years old, resided in around 25 geographic areas of the United States, and were enrolled through a virtual design. Cohort assignment in the prospective study relied on participant-reported clinical history from a screening survey and a study questionnaire. In the prospective study, mobile phlebotomists collected whole blood, serum and a nasopharyngeal or oropharyngeal swab from each participant. Additional blood draws and questionnaires over a roughly two-month period could optionally be provided by prospective study participants. Prospective study blood samples were shipped either frozen or at room temperature before DNA extraction.

The chain couples TRBV7-2 to TRBJ2-3; 11 bases in between match TRBD2. Material: PBMCs or T cells enriched from blood (not recorded which). This clonotype was sampled from a man aged 35-49 years in a cohort exposed to, infected with or recovered from COVID-19 (not recorded which). The CDR3 reads as follows: CASSFRLAGTPYTQYF. The sequence in DNA is TGTGCCAGCAGCTTCAGACTAGCGGGAACTCCTTATACGCAGTATTTT.